This T cell receptor beta chain originates from a study of OX40 agonist ivuxolimab in advanced cancers. TCRdb's copy holds only in-frame clones and misses some; the assay was immunoSEQ multiplex PCR. Of 65,000 to 80,000 clones listed, more than 85% are singletons. Trimming at V came to 2 bases and at J to 0 bases, leaving 1 base not matched to a gene. Per the germline V gene, CDR1 is SGHTA and CDR2 is FQGNSA. The CDR3 consists of 16 residues. The clonotype originates from an adult with an advanced solid tumor such as melanoma, head and neck, liver or kidney cancer. The chain links TRBV7-2 to TRBJ2-6; 7 bases fit TRBD2. The sample here was CD4+ or CD8+ T cells sorted from blood, taken in a trial of the OX40 agonist ivuxolimab. The CDR3 spells CASSLRGVSGANVLTF. CDR3 coding DNA: TGTGCCAGCAGCTTACGGGGGGTCTCTGGGGCCAACGTCCTGACTTTC.